Below are 2 T cell receptor beta chains sequenced from a single sample in a study of cytomegalovirus exposure and HLA in healthy donors. The PCR employed 60 Vbeta primers together with 13 Jbeta primers. Profiled with immunoSEQ multiplex PCR; TCRdb holds only in-frame clones, not every one. The sample contains 150,000 or so clones, about 85% of which appear only once. The sample consisted of PBMCs. The receptors were gathered from a woman aged 18-30 years in good health and CMV-seronegative.

This clone showed up just once. The gene calls are TRBV15 and TRBJ2-7; 7 nucleotides match TRBD1. The germline V gene encodes CDR1 LNHNV and CDR2 YYDKDF (reference sequence). CDR3 size: 14 residues. With 1 base clipped from V and 3 bases from J, the junction kept 3 bases outside the gene matches. DNA for the CDR3: TGTGCCACCAGCAGAGGGGGACAGATCTACGAGCAGTACTTC. Residues: CATSRGGQIYEQYF.

DNA of the CDR3: TGTGCCAGCAGCTCGGACAGGGATGTTGAAGCTTTCTTT. Residues: CASSSDRDVEAFF. The chain uses TRBV9 and TRBJ1-1; TRBD1 matches at 8 bases. The CDR3 has 13 amino acids. In germline, CDR1 is SGDLS, CDR2 YYNGEE. V dropped 4 bases and J dropped 7; count of bases not matched to a gene: 6. Based on the CDR3 plus reference TRBV9 and TRBJ1-1, the full variable domain is DSGVTQTPKHLITATGQRVTLRCSPRSGDLSVYWYQQSLDQGLQFLIQYYNGEERAKGNILERFSAQQFPDLHSELNLSSLELGDSALYFCASSSDRDVEAFFGQGTRLTVV.